The T cell receptor beta chain described here comes from a study of T-cell memory formation after mild COVID-19 (dated by TCRdb to the early 2020s). Describing the broader study: TCR sequence clusters from the two donors were largely donor specific. T-cell clones expanding and contracting after mild COVID-19 in a couple of donors were tracked by longitudinal TCRalpha and TCRbeta repertoire sequencing. The cohort comprised two young, previously healthy adult volunteers, one female and one male.

Remarks on this clonotype: What antigen it recognizes has not been identified. No per-base quality is available; no much larger clone lies one base away.

PBMCs were isolated by Ficoll-Paque density gradient centrifugation. The instrument was an Illumina NovaSeq 6000. TCRalpha and TCRbeta cDNA libraries were built by 5'RACE with constant-segment primers, adding sample barcodes and unique molecular identifiers. Trizol reagent was used to extract RNA from every sample. The libraries were amplified in two PCR steps, and the second step added a second sample barcode and Illumina TruSeq adapters. Libraries were sequenced on an Illumina NovaSeq with 2 x 150 bp paired-end reads. The authors' pipeline ran thus. Reads were demultiplexed and collapsed into UMI-guided consensus sequences with migec v1.2.7. Using mixcr v2.1.11, UMI consensuses were aligned to TRA and TRB V and J templates and then assembled into clonotypes. A clonotype was counted as expanded or contracted only when both edgeR and NoisET called the clonotype significant, with the noise models trained on biological replicates. For edgeR calls, a false discovery rate-adjusted p below 0.01 and a log2 fold-change threshold of 1 were applied. PCA with hierarchical clustering of max-normalized trajectories of the 1000 most abundant clonotypes was used as exploratory dynamics analysis. Each responding clone was given a CD4 or CD8 phenotype based on the CD4+ and CD8+ repertoires, which had been sequenced separately. Starting from the raw public reads, TCRdb applied fastp trimming at Q25, assembled clones with MiXCR and retained in-frame beta chains. Each CDR3 protein appears once, grouped with its most common genes and DNA. TCRdb assigned the V and J calls; the authors' analysis was not used. The sample table records some 320,000 distinct CDR3 sequences; roughly an eighth of these occur just once. Approximately 22% of the sample is held by the ten biggest clonotypes.

Findings and caveats that apply to the study as a whole: SARS-CoV-2 specificity was not confirmed for the second-wave clones peaking on day 37. Some responding clones were found in pre-infection memory, which suggests that pre-existing cross-reactive memory T cells took part in the SARS-CoV-2 response. Clones contracting from day 15 to 85 had balanced CD4/CD8 phenotypes, while a second wave expanding from day 15 to 37 was biased towards CD4+. Contracting CD4+ clones were found mainly in CM and EM memory subsets, while CD8+ clones were enriched in EMRA. The study covered only a couple of mild cases, and larger cohorts including severe cases with pre-infection samples were considered necessary.

This TCR was sampled from a man aged 18-30 years who had mild COVID-19 (a few samples of this study predate the infection). The sample titles of this study are shuffled in the database, so cell type and time point are left out; the donor was told from shared clones. The material sequenced was PBMCs or a T cell subset sorted from them (not recorded which).

Read as DNA, the sequence is TGTGCCAGCAGTTTAGAGGGGTTCAAAAACATTCAGTACTTC. Translation gives CASSLEGFKNIQYF. The receptor chain draws on TRBV12-3 or TRBV12-4 and TRBJ2-4; perhaps TRBD1 is the D gene, with 5 bases matching. The CDR3 spans 14 residues, from the cysteine through the phenylalanine. Only the CDR3 DNA is retained, 42 bases long and in frame from the first base. V was cut back by 1 base and J by 3 bases, leaving a gap of 7 bases between them.